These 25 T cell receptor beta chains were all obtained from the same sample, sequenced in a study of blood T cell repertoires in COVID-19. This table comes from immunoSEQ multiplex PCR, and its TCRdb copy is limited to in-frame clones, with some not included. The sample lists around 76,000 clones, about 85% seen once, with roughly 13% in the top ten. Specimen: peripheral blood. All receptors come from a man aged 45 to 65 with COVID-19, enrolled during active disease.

In DNA, the CDR3 is TGCGCCACTCCGGGACTAGCGCAAAACACCGGGGAGCTGTTTTTT. Translated: CATPGLAQNTGELFF. V usage is TRBV10-1 and J usage is TRBJ2-2, with 10 bases aligning to TRBD2. Trimming at V came to 10 bases and at J to 2 bases, leaving 7 bases not matched to a gene. Germline V gene lookup returns CDR1 WNHNN and CDR2 SYGVQD (reference sequence). The CDR3 totals 15 residues.

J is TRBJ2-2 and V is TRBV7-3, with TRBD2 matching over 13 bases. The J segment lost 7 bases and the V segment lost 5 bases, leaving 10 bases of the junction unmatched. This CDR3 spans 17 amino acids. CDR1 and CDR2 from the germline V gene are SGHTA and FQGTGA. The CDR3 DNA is TGTGCCAGCAGCCCAACTGGACTAGCGGGAGCTAACGGGGAGCTGTTTTTT. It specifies CASSPTGLAGANGELFF.

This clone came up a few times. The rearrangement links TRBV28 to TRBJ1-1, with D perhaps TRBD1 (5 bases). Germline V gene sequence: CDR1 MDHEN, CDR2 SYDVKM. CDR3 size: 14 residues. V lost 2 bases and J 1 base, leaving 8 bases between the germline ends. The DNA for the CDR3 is TGTGCCAGCAGTTTACATCAGGGGAACACTGAAGCTTTCTTT. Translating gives CASSLHQGNTEAFF.

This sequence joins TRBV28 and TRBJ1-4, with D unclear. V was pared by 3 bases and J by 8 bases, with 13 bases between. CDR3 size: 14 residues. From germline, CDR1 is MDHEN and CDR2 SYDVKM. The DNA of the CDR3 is TGTGCCAGCAGTTTTTGGGGAGGTAGCGAAAAACTGTTTTTT. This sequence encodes CASSFWGGSEKLFF.

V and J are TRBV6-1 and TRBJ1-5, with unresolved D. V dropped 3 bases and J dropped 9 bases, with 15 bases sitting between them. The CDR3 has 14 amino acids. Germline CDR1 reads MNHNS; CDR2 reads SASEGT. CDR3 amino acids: CASSDRHRDRPQHF. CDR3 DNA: TGTGCCAGCAGTGACAGGCATCGGGATCGGCCCCAGCATTTT.

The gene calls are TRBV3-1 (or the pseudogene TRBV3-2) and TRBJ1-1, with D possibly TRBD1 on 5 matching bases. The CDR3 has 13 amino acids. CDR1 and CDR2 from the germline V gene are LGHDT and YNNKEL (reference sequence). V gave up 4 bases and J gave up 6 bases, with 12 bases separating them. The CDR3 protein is CASSLRTGAEAFF. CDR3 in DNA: TGTGCCAGCAGCCTACGAACGGGGGCTGAAGCTTTCTTT.

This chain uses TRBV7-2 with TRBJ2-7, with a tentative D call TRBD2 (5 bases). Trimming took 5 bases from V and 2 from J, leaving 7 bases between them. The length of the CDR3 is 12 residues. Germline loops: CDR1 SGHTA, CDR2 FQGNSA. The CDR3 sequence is CASSTSAYEQYF. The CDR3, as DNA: TGTGCCAGCAGCACTAGTGCCTACGAGCAGTACTTC. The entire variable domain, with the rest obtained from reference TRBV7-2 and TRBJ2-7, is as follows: GAGVSQSPSNKVTEKGKDVELRCDPISGHTALYWYRQSLGQGLEFLIYFQGNSAPDKSGLPSDRFSAERTGGSVSTLTIQRTQQEDSAVYLCASSTSAYEQYFGPGTRLTVT.

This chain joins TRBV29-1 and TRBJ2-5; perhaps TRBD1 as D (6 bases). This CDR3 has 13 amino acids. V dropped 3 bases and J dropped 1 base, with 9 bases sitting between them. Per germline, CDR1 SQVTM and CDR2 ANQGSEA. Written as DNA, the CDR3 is TGCAGCGTTGACGGACAGCTCCAAGAGACCCAGTACTTC. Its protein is CSVDGQLQETQYF.

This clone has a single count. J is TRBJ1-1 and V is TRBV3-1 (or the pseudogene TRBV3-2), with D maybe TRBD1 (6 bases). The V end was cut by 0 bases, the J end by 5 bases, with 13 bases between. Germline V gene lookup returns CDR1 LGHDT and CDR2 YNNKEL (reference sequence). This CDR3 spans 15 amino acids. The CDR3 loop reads CASSQEVQGQTEAFF. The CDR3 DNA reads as TGTGCCAGCAGCCAAGAAGTCCAGGGGCAAACTGAAGCTTTCTTT.

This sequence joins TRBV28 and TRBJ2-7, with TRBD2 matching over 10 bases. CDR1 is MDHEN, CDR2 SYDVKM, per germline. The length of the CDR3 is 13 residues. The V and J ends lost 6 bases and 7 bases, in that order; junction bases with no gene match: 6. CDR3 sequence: CASRQGLAWEQYF. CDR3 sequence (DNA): TGTGCCAGCAGACAGGGACTAGCGTGGGAGCAGTACTTC. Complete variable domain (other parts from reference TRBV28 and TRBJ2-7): DVKVTQSSRYLVKRTGEKVFLECVQDMDHENMFWYRQDPGLGLRLIYFSYDVKMKEKGDIPEGYSVSREKKERFSLILESASTNQTSMYLCASRQGLAWEQYFGPGTRLTVT.

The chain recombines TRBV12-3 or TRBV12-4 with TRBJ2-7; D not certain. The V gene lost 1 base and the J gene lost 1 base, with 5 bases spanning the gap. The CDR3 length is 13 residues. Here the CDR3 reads CASSLGISYEQYF. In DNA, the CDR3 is TGTGCCAGCAGTTTAGGTATATCCTACGAGCAGTACTTC.

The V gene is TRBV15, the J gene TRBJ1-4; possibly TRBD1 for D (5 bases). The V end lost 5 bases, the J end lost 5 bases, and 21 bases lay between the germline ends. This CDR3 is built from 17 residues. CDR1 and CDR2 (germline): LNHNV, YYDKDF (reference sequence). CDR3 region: CATSLRPGQRINEKLFF. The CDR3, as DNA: TGTGCCACCAGCCTTCGCCCAGGGCAGAGAATCAATGAAAAACTGTTTTTT.

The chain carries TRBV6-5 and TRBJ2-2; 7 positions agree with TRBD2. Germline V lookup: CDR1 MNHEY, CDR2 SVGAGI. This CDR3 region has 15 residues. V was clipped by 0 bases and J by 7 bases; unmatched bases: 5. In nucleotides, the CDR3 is TGTGCCAGCAGTTACTCGCGGGGGTACGGCGGGGAGCTGTTTTTT. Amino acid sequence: CASSYSRGYGGELFF.

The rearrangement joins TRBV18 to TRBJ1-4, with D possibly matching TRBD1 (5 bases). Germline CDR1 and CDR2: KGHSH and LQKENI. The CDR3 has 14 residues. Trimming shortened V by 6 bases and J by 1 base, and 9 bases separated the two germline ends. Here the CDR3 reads CASSQQGTNEKLFF. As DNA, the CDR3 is TGTGCCAGCTCCCAGCAGGGAACTAATGAAAAACTGTTTTTT.

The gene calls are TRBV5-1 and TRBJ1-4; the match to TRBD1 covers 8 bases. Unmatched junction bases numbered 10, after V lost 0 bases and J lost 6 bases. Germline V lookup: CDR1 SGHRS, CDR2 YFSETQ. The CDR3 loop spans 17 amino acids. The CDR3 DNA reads TGCGCCAGCAGCTTGGGGGGACCGACAGGGGAGTATGAAAAACTGTTTTTT. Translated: CASSLGGPTGEYEKLFF.

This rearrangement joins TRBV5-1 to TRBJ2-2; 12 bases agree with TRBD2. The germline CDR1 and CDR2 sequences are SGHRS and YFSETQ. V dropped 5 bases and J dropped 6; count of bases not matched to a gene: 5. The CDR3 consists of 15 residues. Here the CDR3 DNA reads TGCGCCAGCAGAGGACTAGCGGGAAGTCCCGGGGAGCTGTTTTTT. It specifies CASRGLAGSPGELFF.

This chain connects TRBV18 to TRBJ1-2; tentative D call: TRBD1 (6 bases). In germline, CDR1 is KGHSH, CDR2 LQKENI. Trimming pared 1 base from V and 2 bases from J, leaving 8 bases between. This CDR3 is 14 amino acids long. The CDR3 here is CASSPLGQNYGYTF. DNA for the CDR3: TGTGCCAGCTCACCACTCGGACAGAACTATGGCTACACCTTC.

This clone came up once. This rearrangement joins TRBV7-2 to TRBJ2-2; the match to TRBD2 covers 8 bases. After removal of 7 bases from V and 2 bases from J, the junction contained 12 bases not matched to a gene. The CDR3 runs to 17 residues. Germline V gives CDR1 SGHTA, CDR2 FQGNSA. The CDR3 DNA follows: TGTGCCAGCACCTCTGTGGTAGCGGGGATTAACACCGGGGAGCTGTTTTTT. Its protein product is CASTSVVAGINTGELFF.

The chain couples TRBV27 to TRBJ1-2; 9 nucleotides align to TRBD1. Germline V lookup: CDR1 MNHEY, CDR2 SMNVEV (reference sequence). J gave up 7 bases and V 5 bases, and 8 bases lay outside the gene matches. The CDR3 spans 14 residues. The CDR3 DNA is TGTGCCAGCAGTACCCGGGACAGGGCAGGTGGCTACACCTTC. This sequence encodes CASSTRDRAGGYTF.

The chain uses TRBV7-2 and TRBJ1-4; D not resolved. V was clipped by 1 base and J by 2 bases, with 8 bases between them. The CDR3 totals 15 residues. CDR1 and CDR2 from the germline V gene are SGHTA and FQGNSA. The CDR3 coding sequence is TGTGCCAGCAGCTTAGATTCGGGGACTAATGAAAAACTGTTTTTT. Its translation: CASSLDSGTNEKLFF. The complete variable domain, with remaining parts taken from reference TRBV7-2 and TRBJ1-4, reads GAGVSQSPSNKVTEKGKDVELRCDPISGHTALYWYRQSLGQGLEFLIYFQGNSAPDKSGLPSDRFSAERTGGSVSTLTIQRTQQEDSAVYLCASSLDSGTNEKLFFGSGTQLSVL.

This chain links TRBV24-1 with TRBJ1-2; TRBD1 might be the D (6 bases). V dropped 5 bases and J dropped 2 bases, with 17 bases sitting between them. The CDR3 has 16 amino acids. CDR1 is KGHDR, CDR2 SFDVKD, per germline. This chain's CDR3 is CATSAPSDSRNYGYTF. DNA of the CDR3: TGTGCCACCAGTGCACCGTCGGACAGCCGAAACTATGGCTACACCTTC.

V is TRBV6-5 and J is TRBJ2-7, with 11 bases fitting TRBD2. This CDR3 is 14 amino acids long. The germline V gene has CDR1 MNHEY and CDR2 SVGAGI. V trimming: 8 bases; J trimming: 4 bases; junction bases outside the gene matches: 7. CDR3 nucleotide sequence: TGTGCCAGCGCCGTAGCGGGAGGGAGTTACGAGCAGTACTTC. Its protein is CASAVAGGSYEQYF.

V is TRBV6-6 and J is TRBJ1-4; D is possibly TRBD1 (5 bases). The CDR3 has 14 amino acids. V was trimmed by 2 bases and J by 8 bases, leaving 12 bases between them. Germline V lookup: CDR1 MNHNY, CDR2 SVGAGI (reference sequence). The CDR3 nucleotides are TGTGCCAGCAGTTACGCCGGGGGATGGGAAAAACTGTTTTTT. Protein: CASSYAGGWEKLFF.

CDR3 region: CASSSGRGWDRPDTDTQYF. The DNA for the CDR3 is TGTGCCAGCAGCTCCGGTAGAGGTTGGGACAGGCCTGACACAGATACGCAGTATTTT. The chain links TRBV7-8 to TRBJ2-3; TRBD1 matches at 8 bases. In germline, CDR1 is SGHVS, CDR2 FQNEAQ. The CDR3 is 19 amino acids. J lost 2 bases, V lost 4 bases, and 17 bases had no gene match.

For the CDR3, the DNA is TGTGCCAGCAGCAGGGACAGCCGGGGGAGAGAAAAACTGTTTTTT. Its protein is CASSRDSRGREKLFF. The chain employs TRBV7-2 and TRBJ1-4; 7 bases line up with TRBD1. From germline, CDR1 is SGHTA and CDR2 FQGNSA. The CDR3 runs to 15 residues. V shed 5 bases, J shed 8 bases, and the junction held 11 bases outside the gene matches.